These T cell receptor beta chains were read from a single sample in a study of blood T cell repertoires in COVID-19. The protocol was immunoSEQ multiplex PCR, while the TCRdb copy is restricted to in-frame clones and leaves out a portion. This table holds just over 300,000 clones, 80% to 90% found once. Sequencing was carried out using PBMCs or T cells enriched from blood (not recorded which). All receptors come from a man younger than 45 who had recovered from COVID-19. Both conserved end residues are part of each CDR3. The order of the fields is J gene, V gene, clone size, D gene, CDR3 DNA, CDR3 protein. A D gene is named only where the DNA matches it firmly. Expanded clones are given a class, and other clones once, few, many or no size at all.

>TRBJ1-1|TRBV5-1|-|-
TGCGCCAGCAGCCGGGGTTCCGAGAACACTGAAGCTTTCTTT
CASSRGSENTEAFF
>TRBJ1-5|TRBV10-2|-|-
TGCGCCAGCAGTGGAACAGGCGGCAATCAGCCCCAGCATTTT
CASSGTGGNQPQHF
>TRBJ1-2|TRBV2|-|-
TGTGCCAGCAGTCCGGACAGCTATGGCTACACCTTC
CASSPDSYGYTF
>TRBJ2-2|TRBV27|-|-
TGTGCCAGCAGTTTCCCGGGGAACACCGGGGAGCTGTTTTTT
CASSFPGNTGELFF
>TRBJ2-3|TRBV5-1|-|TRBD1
TGCGCCAGCAGCTTAGGGGGCGGTACCGCGACAGATACGCAGTATTTT
CASSLGGGTATDTQYF
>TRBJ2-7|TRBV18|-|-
TGTGCCAGCTCACCAGCCGGGAGCTCCTACGAGCAGTACTTC
CASSPAGSSYEQYF
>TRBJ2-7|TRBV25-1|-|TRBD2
TGTGCCAGCAGTGAACCCGGGACTATCTACGAGCAGTACTTC
CASSEPGTIYEQYF
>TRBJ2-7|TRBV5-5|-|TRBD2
TGTGCCAGCAGCTTGGACCTAGCGGGACGTTCCTACGAGCAGTACTTC
CASSLDLAGRSYEQYF
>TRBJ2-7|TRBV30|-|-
TGTGCCTGGAGTGTACAGCGGAGTTACGAGCAGTACTTC
CAWSVQRSYEQYF
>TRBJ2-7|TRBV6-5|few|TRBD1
TGTGCCAGCAGTTACAGAGGGACAGGTACTTACGAGCAGTACTTC
CASSYRGTGTYEQYF
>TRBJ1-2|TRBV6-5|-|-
TGTGCCAGCACCGATCCGGGGGGTGGGTATGGCTACACCTTC
CASTDPGGGYGYTF
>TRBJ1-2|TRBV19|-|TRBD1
TGTGCCAGCAAACAGGGGGCGGTCGTCGATGGCTACACCTTC
CASKQGAVVDGYTF
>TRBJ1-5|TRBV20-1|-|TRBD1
TGCAGTGCTAGTGGGACAGGGACCGGGGCATATAGCAATCAGCCCCAGCATTTT
CSASGTGTGAYSNQPQHF
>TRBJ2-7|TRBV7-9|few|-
TGTGCCAGCAGCTTAGGGGGGCAGGGTTGGTACGAGCAGTACTTC
CASSLGGQGWYEQYF
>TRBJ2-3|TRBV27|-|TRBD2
TGTGCCAGCCTATCACTAGCGGGGAAAACAGATACGCAGTATTTT
CASLSLAGKTDTQYF
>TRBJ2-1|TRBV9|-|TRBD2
TGTGCCAGCAGCGCAGCGGGAGGCCCTTCCTACAATGAGCAGTTCTTC
CASSAAGGPSYNEQFF
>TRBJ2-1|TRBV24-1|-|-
TGTGCCACCAGTGAACAGACAGGACTTTCCTACAATGAGCAGTTCTTC
CATSEQTGLSYNEQFF
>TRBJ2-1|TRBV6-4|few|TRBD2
TGTGCCAGCAGGCCGACTAGCGGGGGGGCCGATGAGCAGTTCTTC
CASRPTSGGADEQFF
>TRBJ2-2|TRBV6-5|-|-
TGTGCCAGCAGTAGAGGTGCCGGGGAGCTGTTTTTT
CASSRGAGELFF
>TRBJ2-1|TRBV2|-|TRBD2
TGTGCCAGGGCTGGACTGCCGGGACTAGTCCTCAATGAGCAGTTCTTC
CARAGLPGLVLNEQFF
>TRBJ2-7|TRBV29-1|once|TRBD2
TGCAGCGCGAGAACCGGGACTAGCGGGTACGAGCAGTACTTC
CSARTGTSGYEQYF
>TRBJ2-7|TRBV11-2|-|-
TGTGCCAGCAGCTTAGGGGTAGGGGCGGCCGCGGACTTC
CASSLGVGAAADF